The clone carrying this T cell receptor (beta chain) was observed many times. TCRdb re-called the 5' RACE reads through MiXCR, storing one row per CDR3 protein. The sample includes around 46,000 distinct CDR3 sequences, 6.8% of them seen just once. Losses at the gene ends were 6 bases for V and 5 bases for J; bases not matched to a gene: 7. There are 14 residues in the CDR3. The V gene's germline CDR1 is MNHEY and CDR2 SMNVEV (reference sequence). This record comes from a study of T cells after yellow fever vaccination. This sample comprised CD8+ T cells not binding an NS4B(214-222) dextramer, sorted from PBMCs, obtained 45 days after the yellow fever booster vaccination. The V call is TRBV27, the J call TRBJ2-4; 7 nucleotides line up with TRBD1. The TCR sequence derives from a man between 25 and 39 years old who received the YFV17D yellow fever vaccine. For the CDR3, the DNA is TGTGCCAGCAGCTCCCCCGGGACAGAAAACATTCAGTACTTC. This encodes CASSSPGTENIQYF.